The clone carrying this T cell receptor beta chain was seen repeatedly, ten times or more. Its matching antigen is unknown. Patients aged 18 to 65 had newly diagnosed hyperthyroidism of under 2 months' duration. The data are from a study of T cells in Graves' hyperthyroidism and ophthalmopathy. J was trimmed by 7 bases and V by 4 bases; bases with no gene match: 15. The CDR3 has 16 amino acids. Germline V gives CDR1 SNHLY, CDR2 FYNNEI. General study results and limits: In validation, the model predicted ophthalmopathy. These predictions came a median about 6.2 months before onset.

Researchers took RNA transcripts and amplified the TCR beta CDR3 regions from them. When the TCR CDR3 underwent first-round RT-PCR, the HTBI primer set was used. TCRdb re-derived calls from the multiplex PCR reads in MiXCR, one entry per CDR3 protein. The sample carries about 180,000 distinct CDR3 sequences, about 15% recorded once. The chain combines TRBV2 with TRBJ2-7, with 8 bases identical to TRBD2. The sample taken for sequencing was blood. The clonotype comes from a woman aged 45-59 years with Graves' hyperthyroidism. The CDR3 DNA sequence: TGTGCCAGCAGTGGGGGTCGAGCGGGGGCCATCGGGGAGCAGTACTTC. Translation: CASSGGRAGAIGEQYF.